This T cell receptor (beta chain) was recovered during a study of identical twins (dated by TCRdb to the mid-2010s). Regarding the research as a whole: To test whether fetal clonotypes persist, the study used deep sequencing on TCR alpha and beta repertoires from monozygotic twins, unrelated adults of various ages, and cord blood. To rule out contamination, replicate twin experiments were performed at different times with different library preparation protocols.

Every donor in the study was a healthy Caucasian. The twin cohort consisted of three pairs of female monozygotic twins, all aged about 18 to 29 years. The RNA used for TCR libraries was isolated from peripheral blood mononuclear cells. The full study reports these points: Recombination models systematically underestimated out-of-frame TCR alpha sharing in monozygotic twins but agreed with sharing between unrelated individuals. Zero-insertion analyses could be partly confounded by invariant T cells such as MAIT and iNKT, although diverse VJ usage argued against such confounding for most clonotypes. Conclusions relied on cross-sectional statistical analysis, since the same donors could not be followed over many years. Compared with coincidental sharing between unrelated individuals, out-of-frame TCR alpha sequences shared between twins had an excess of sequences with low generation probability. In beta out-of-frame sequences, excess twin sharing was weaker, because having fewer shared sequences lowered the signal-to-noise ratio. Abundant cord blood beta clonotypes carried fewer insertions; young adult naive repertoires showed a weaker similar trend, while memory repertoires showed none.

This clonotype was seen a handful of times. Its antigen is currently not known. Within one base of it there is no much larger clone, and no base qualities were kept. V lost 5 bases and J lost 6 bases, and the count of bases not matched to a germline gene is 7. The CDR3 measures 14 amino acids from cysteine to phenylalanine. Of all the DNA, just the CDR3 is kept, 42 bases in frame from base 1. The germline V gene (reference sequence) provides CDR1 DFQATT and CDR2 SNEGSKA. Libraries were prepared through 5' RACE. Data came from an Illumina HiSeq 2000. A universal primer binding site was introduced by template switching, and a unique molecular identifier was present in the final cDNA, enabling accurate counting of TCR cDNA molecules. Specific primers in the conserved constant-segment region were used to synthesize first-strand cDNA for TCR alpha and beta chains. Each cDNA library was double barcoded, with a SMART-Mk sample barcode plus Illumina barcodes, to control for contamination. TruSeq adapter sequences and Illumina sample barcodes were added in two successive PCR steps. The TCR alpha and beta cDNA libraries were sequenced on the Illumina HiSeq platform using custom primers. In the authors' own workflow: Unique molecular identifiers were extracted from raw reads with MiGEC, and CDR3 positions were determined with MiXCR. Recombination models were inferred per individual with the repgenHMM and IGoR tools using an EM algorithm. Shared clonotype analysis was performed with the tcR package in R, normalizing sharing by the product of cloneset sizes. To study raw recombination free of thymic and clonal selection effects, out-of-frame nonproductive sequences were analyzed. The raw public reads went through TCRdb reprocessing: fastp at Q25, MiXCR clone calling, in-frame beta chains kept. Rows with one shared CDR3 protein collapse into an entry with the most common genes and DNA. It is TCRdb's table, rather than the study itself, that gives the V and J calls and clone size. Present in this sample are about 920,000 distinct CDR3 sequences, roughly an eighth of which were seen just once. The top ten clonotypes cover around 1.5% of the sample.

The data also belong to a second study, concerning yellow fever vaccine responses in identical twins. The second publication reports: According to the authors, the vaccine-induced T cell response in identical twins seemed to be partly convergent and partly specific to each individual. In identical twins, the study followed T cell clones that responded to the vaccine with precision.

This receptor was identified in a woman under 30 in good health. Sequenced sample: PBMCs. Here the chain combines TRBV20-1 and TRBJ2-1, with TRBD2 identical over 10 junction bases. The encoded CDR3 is CSAEGLASVNEQFF. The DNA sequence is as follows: TGCAGTGCTGAGGGACTAGCGAGTGTCAATGAGCAGTTCTTC.